The 25 T cell receptor beta chains below were found in one sample sequenced in a study of neurological immune-mediated disorders. TCRdb used MiXCR to reprocess the 5' RACE reads, holding one entry per CDR3 protein. The sample holds about 50,000 distinct CDR3 sequences; over 15% are singletons and the top ten take 3.5% to 4.5%. The sample was PBMCs. The receptors stem from a man aged 55 to 70 in good health.

This clonotype appeared many times. The chain is built from TRBV12-3 or TRBV12-4 and TRBJ1-5; 7 bases are shared with TRBD1. The length of the CDR3 is 15 residues. J lost 3 bases, V lost 5 bases, and 7 bases had no gene match. CDR3 loop: CASSHHGTDNQPQHF. The CDR3 DNA reads TGTGCCAGCAGTCACCACGGGACAGACAATCAGCCCCAGCATTTT.

V gene TRBV14 combines with J gene TRBJ2-1, with 11 nucleotides matching TRBD2. The CDR3 length is 19 residues. Unmatched junction bases numbered 15, after V lost 0 bases and J lost 8 bases. Germline CDR1 and CDR2: SGHDN and FVKESK. Here the CDR3 reads CASSQEALLPSGRNYEQFF. CDR3 nucleotides: TGTGCCAGCAGCCAAGAGGCGCTACTACCTAGCGGGAGGAACTATGAGCAGTTCTTC.

The sample holds many counts of this clonotype. The gene calls are TRBV24-1 and TRBJ2-5, with a possible D match to TRBD1 (6 bases). This CDR3 spans 13 amino acids. The ends were cut back, 3 bases at V and 5 bases at J, with 9 bases in the middle. Germline-derived CDR1 and CDR2 are KGHDR and SFDVKD. CDR3 sequence: CATSDGGAETQYF. Here the CDR3 DNA reads TGTGCCACCAGTGATGGGGGCGCGGAGACCCAGTACTTC.

The rearrangement joins TRBV5-6 to TRBJ1-1; D gene unclear. CDR3 length: 17 amino acids. Trimming took off 0 bases at V and 2 bases at J, with 17 bases between the two ends. Germline V gene data show CDR1 as SGHDT and CDR2 as YYEEEE. DNA of the CDR3: TGTGCCAGCAGCTTGGTGTGGAACAGTGCGACTAACACTGAAGCTTTCTTT. It specifies CASSLVWNSATNTEAFF.

In the case of this clonotype: Just one base apart from a much larger clone, this may be a read error. The chain is built from TRBV7-2 and TRBJ2-1, with D unclear. The CDR3 is made up of 13 amino acids. Germline V CDR1 and CDR2: SGHTA, FQGNSA. V was pared by 3 bases and J by 2 bases, with 5 bases between. The CDR3 nucleotides are TGTGCCAGCAGCTTGCGAGCCTACAATGAGCAGTTCTTC. This translates into CASSLRAYNEQFF. Full variable domain (rest looked up from reference TRBV7-2 and TRBJ2-1): GAGVSQSPSNKVTEKGKDVELRCDPISGHTALYWYRQSLGQGLEFLIYFQGNSAPDKSGLPSDRFSAERTGGSVSTLTIQRTQQEDSAVYLCASSLRAYNEQFFGPGTRLTVL.

This clonotype was picked up one time. The V call is TRBV7-4, the J call TRBJ2-7; 12 bases are a match to TRBD2. CDR1 and CDR2 from the germline V gene are SGHVT and SQSDAQ. The CDR3 is 20 residues long. V lost 3 bases and J lost 7; bases outside the gene matches: 22. The CDR3, as DNA: TGTGCCAGCAGCTTTTATCCACCGACCGGGACTAGCGGGTTAGACAATGAGCAGTACTTC. Protein product: CASSFYPPTGTSGLDNEQYF. The full variable domain, in which reference TRBV7-4 and TRBJ2-7 provide the parts outside the CDR3, is GAGVSQSPRYKVAKRGRDVALRCDSISGHVTLYWYRQTLGQGSEVLTYSQSDAQRDKSGRPSGRFSAERPERSVSTLKIQRTEQGDSAVYLCASSFYPPTGTSGLDNEQYFGPGTRLTVT.

This clonotype came up many times. The chain joins TRBV6-1 to TRBJ2-7; TRBD1 is a possible D gene (5 bases). Trimming took off 1 base at V and 7 bases at J, with 5 bases between the two ends. The length of the CDR3 is 11 residues. Germline CDR1 reads MNHNS; CDR2 reads SASEGT. The CDR3 DNA follows: TGTGCCAGCAGTGAAGAGGGGGAGCAGTACTTC. Amino acid sequence: CASSEEGEQYF.

The V call is TRBV7-9, the J call TRBJ2-3, with D tentatively TRBD1 (6 bases). The CDR3 extends over 13 amino acids. V shed 5 bases and J shed 2 bases, with 8 bases lying between them. Germline assignment: CDR1 SEHNR and CDR2 FQNEAQ (reference sequence). The CDR3 sequence: CASSPGVTDTQYF. In DNA, the CDR3 is TGTGCCAGCAGCCCAGGGGTCACAGATACGCAGTATTTT.

This clonotype was observed many times. The chain joins TRBV6-5 to TRBJ1-4, with D unresolved. The CDR3 length is 17 residues. Trimming removed 2 bases from V and 7 bases from J, with 20 bases in between. Germline CDR1 and CDR2: MNHEY and SVGAGI. CDR3 loop: CASSYQRRLLKGEKLFF. The CDR3 bases are TGTGCCAGCAGTTACCAAAGGAGGCTTCTCAAGGGTGAAAAACTGTTTTTT.

The chain employs TRBV19 and TRBJ2-2; TRBD1 matches at 7 bases. CDR1 LNHDA and CDR2 SQIVND come from the germline V gene (reference sequence). This CDR3 is 13 amino acids long. V was pared by 9 bases and J by 4 bases, with 5 bases of the junction left unmatched. The CDR3 here is CASTTGVTGELFF. In DNA, the CDR3 is TGTGCCAGCACAACAGGGGTCACCGGGGAGCTGTTTTTT.

At least ten counts were recorded for this clonotype. The chain has TRBV20-1 and TRBJ2-3; 7 bases line up with TRBD2. This CDR3 is built from 12 residues. Germline CDR1 is DFQATT and CDR2 is SNEGSKA (reference sequence). CDR3 in amino acids: CIIGRGTDTQYF. CDR3 coding DNA: TGCATTATAGGGAGGGGCACAGATACGCAGTATTTT.

This clonotype has ten or more counts. The rearrangement joins TRBV4-1 to TRBJ2-3; D gene unclear. The ends were cut back, 0 bases at V and 1 base at J, with 8 bases in the middle. The CDR3 spans 15 residues. CDR1 MGHRA and CDR2 YSYEKL come from the germline V gene. CDR3 sequence (DNA): TGCGCCAGCAGCCAAGAAGGTATGCGCACAGATACGCAGTATTTT. This encodes CASSQEGMRTDTQYF.

This clonotype came up many times. The J gene is TRBJ2-3, the V gene TRBV20-1; no clear D. CDR3 length equals 13 residues. Per the germline V gene, CDR1 is DFQATT and CDR2 is SNEGSKA (reference sequence). Trimming left V 3 bases short and J 1 base short, with 8 bases between. The CDR3 here is CSASGRGTDTQYF. CDR3 coding DNA: TGCAGTGCTAGCGGTCGGGGCACAGATACGCAGTATTTT.

This clonotype was counted only a few times. The chain couples TRBV24-1 to TRBJ2-5, with D perhaps being TRBD1 or TRBD2 (5 bases each). The germline CDR1 and CDR2 sequences are KGHDR and SFDVKD. The CDR3 totals 13 residues. V was shortened by 6 bases and J by 5 bases, with 12 bases between the two germline ends. CDR3 sequence reads: CATSLEGTETQYF. The CDR3 bases are TGTGCCACCAGTCTTGAAGGGACCGAGACCCAGTACTTC.

Details on this clonotype: A read error may account for a junction end that differs from germline. V is TRBV5-1 and J is TRBJ1-4; no definite D call. This CDR3 spans 15 amino acids. The germline V gene encodes CDR1 SGHRS and CDR2 YFSETQ. The CDR3 DNA reads as TGCGCCAGCAGCTTGGTCCCGACGTGTGGTGAAAAACTGTTCTTT. As protein: CASSLVPTCGEKLFF.

This clonotype was detected ten times or more. This chain links TRBV7-9 with TRBJ2-7, with D possibly TRBD2 on 5 matching bases. The CDR3 has 14 residues. V was clipped by 5 bases and J by 2 bases, with 13 bases between them. Per the germline V gene, CDR1 is SEHNR and CDR2 is FQNEAQ (reference sequence). In DNA, the CDR3 is TGTGCCAGCAGCCCCAATCGGAGGCCCTACGAGCAGTACTTC. This sequence encodes CASSPNRRPYEQYF.

Many counts were recorded for this clonotype. CDR3 residues: CASIGRGSGEQYF. Here the CDR3 DNA reads TGTGCCAGCATCGGCAGAGGGTCGGGCGAGCAGTACTTC. The rearrangement joins TRBV6-5 to TRBJ2-7, with a weak D call TRBD2 (5 bases). Germline V gives CDR1 MNHEY, CDR2 SVGAGI. V lost 7 bases to trimming and J lost 6 bases, with 16 bases between them. This CDR3 is 13 amino acids long.

At least ten counts were recorded for this clonotype. The chain links TRBV12-3 or TRBV12-4 to TRBJ1-3, with 8 bases matching TRBD1. The CDR3 consists of 16 residues. The V gene end was trimmed by 6 bases and the J gene end by 0 bases; junction bases not matched to a gene: 7. The CDR3 spells CASSPRTGSSGNTIYF. CDR3 coding DNA: TGTGCCAGCAGCCCGAGGACAGGGAGCTCTGGAAACACCATATATTTT.

Many counts were recorded for this clonotype. This chain joins TRBV7-8 and TRBJ2-1, with TRBD2 matching 11 bases. Germline V gene sequence: CDR1 SGHVS, CDR2 FQNEAQ. V lost 5 bases to trimming and J lost 7 bases; unmatched junction nucleotides: 10. The CDR3 is 16 residues long. The CDR3 spells CASSPRLAGLENEQFF. The CDR3 DNA reads as TGTGCCAGCAGCCCAAGACTAGCGGGATTGGAGAATGAGCAGTTCTTC. The whole variable domain, filled in from reference TRBV7-8 and TRBJ2-1, reads GAGVSQSPRYKVAKRGQDVALRCDPISGHVSLFWYQQALGQGPEFLTYFQNEAQLDKSGLPSDRFFAERPEGSVSTLKIQRTQQEDSAVYLCASSPRLAGLENEQFFGPGTRLTVL.

This clonotype appeared many times. The chain combines TRBV5-1 with TRBJ2-5; D might be TRBD2 (6 bases). The germline V and J ends were trimmed by 0 bases and 1 base, with 13 bases remaining between them. The CDR3 contains 16 residues. Germline V lookup: CDR1 SGHRS, CDR2 YFSETQ. This chain's CDR3 is CASSLVPGLGQETQYF. The CDR3 DNA reads as TGCGCCAGCAGCTTGGTTCCGGGACTCGGCCAAGAGACCCAGTACTTC.

This clonotype was recorded at least ten times. The gene calls are TRBV5-1 and TRBJ2-1; 11 nucleotides line up with TRBD2. Trimming removed 4 bases from V and 9 bases from J; junction bases left unmatched: 9. The CDR3 is made up of 15 amino acids. The germline V gene has CDR1 SGHRS and CDR2 YFSETQ. The CDR3 nucleotides are TGCGCCAGCAGCCCCCTAGCGGGAGGAATTGGTGAGCAGTTCTTC. Amino acid sequence: CASSPLAGGIGEQFF. Complete variable domain (other parts from reference TRBV5-1 and TRBJ2-1): KAGVTQTPRYLIKTRGQQVTLSCSPISGHRSVSWYQQTPGQGLQFLFEYFSETQRNKGNFPGRFSGRQFSNSRSEMNVSTLELGDSALYLCASSPLAGGIGEQFFGPGTRLTVL.

This clonotype was picked up many times. The J gene is TRBJ1-6, the V gene TRBV20-1; D unclear. Germline V gene lookup returns CDR1 DFQATT and CDR2 SNEGSKA (reference sequence). This CDR3 is built from 13 residues. Trimming stripped 3 bases from V and 14 bases from J, with 17 bases between. The DNA for the CDR3 is TGCAGTGCTAGCTCCCAGGCTAGTCAGACCCTCCACTTT. This sequence encodes CSASSQASQTLHF.

In this sample, this clonotype turned up many times. This chain uses TRBV9 with TRBJ1-3; D perhaps matches TRBD1 (6 bases). The V gene lost 3 bases and the J gene lost 9 bases, with 16 bases spanning the gap. This CDR3 is 14 amino acids long. Germline V gives CDR1 SGDLS, CDR2 YYNGEE. The CDR3 coding sequence is TGTGCCAGCAGCGCCGAGGGGGGAATTGGCACCATATATTTT. Amino acid sequence: CASSAEGGIGTIYF.

This chain links TRBV9 with TRBJ2-1, with D possibly TRBD2 on 5 matching bases. CDR1 is SGDLS, CDR2 YYNGEE, per germline. The CDR3 spans 12 residues. The V gene lost 1 base and the J gene lost 9 bases, with 8 bases spanning the gap. The CDR3 nucleotides read TGTGCCAGCAGCGTACGAGAGGGTGAGCAGTTCTTC. Amino acids: CASSVREGEQFF.

CDR3 in DNA: TGTGCCAGCAGTCCACCCCGGACAGGGTTTTTGACAGATACGCAGTATTTT. This sequence encodes CASSPPRTGFLTDTQYF. The chain combines TRBV2 with TRBJ2-3; 8 bases align to TRBD1. Germline lookup yields CDR1 SNHLY and CDR2 FYNNEI. The J segment lost 3 bases and the V segment lost 5 bases, leaving 13 bases of the junction unmatched. CDR3 length: 17 residues.